A single sample is the source of the 21 T cell receptor beta chains below, sequenced in a study of quantifying T cell responses using KT2 cells (TCRdb year 2017). For the study in its entirety: RNA was DNase-treated and reverse transcribed with TCR alpha and beta constant-region primers, mostly using SuperScript III.

Library creation used UMI-ligation and nested PCR. Reads for this sample came from an Illumina MiSeq. T4 RNA ligase 1 was used to ligate a single-stranded oligonucleotide containing the Illumina SP2 sequence and a UMI to the 3' end of the cDNA. PCR1 ran approximately 4 cycles (98°C 15 s, 69°C 30 s, 72°C 40 s); the beta primer was an equimolar mix of RC1.1 and RC1.2 covering TRBC1 and TRBC2. Using fastp trimming at Q25 and MiXCR clonotype assembly, TCRdb reanalyzed the public sequencing data and kept in-frame beta chains. Identical CDR3 protein sequences are pooled into one entry, listed with their most common genes and DNA. The sample table holds approximately 54,000 distinct CDR3 sequences, of which roughly 12% were seen once. The top ten clones comprise roughly 10% of the sample. The sample consisted of PBMCs spiked with cells of the T cell clone KT2. The source of these receptors is a human donor.

The sample holds many counts of this clonotype. This chain uses TRBV24-1 with TRBJ2-6; D is possibly TRBD1 or TRBD2 (5 bases each). The CDR3 length is 16 residues. Per the germline V gene, CDR1 is KGHDR and CDR2 is SFDVKD. V lost 3 bases to trimming and J lost 0 bases, with 8 bases between them. This chain's CDR3 is CATSDGGISGANVLTF. In DNA form, the CDR3 reads TGTGCCACCAGTGATGGGGGAATCTCTGGGGCCAACGTCCTGACTTTC.

This clonotype was observed at least ten times. The chain couples TRBV12-3 or TRBV12-4 to TRBJ2-1, with D unclear. CDR3 length equals 12 residues. V gave up 3 bases and J gave up 10 bases, with 10 bases separating them. CDR3 DNA: TGTGCCAGCAGTTTCCGCCGCCAGGAGCAGTTCTTC. Encoded protein: CASSFRRQEQFF.

In its sample, this clonotype was seen a few times. The chain carries TRBV7-6 and TRBJ2-7; D gene unclear. The germline V gene has CDR1 SGHVS and CDR2 FNYEAQ. V was cut by 2 bases and J by 0 bases, with 8 bases left in between. The CDR3 spans 14 residues. The CDR3 DNA reads TGTGCCAGCAGCTTATTTACAGACTCCTACGAGCAGTACTTC. This encodes CASSLFTDSYEQYF.

CDR3 coding DNA: TGTGCCACCCAAGTAGACAGGGGTCGGGTGACCCCTAGACTTCGGTACTTC. This translates into CATQVDRGRVTPRLRYF. This chain uses TRBV15 with TRBJ2-4, with 8 bases identical to TRBD1. This CDR3 has 17 amino acids. Germline loops: CDR1 LNHNV, CDR2 YYDKDF (reference sequence). V shed 8 bases, J shed 15 bases, and the junction held 27 bases outside the gene matches.

The J gene is TRBJ1-1, the V gene TRBV4-2, with D tentatively TRBD1 (6 bases). Germline lookup yields CDR1 LGHNA and CDR2 YNFKEQ. There are 14 residues in the CDR3. V lost 1 base and J lost 4, with 10 bases in between. The CDR3 DNA is TGTGCCAGCAGCCAAGCAGGGGTAGGCACTGAAGCTTTCTTT. This translates into CASSQAGVGTEAFF.

This clonotype was found once. The J gene is TRBJ1-2, the V gene TRBV3-1; D is ambiguous. Germline loops: CDR1 LGHDT, CDR2 YNNKEL (reference sequence). The CDR3 sequence is 15 residues long. V was cut by 4 bases and J by 1 base, with 13 bases left in between. The CDR3 nucleotides are TGTGCCAGCAGCCCCATCTACGGAGATAACTATGGCTACACCTTC. Encoded protein: CASSPIYGDNYGYTF.

There are a few counts of this clonotype. This chain connects TRBV5-1 to TRBJ2-7; D remains ambiguous. The CDR3 sequence is 15 residues long. With 1 base removed from V and 4 bases from J, the gap between germline ends came to 15 bases. Germline values: CDR1 SGHRS, CDR2 YFSETQ. CDR3 protein: CASSLLVRSPYEQYF. Here the CDR3 DNA reads TGCGCCAGCAGCTTGCTGGTTCGGAGCCCTTACGAGCAGTACTTC.

The V gene is TRBV10-3, the J gene TRBJ1-1; D gene ambiguous. This CDR3 has 13 amino acids. Germline V gene lookup returns CDR1 ENHRY and CDR2 SYGVKD. Between the trimmed V and J ends, which lost 5 bases and 4 bases, there was a span of 11 bases. The CDR3 nucleotides read TGTGCCATCAGTTCCACCGGCACCACTGAAGCTTTCTTT. Translated, it gives CAISSTGTTEAFF.

In this sample, this clonotype turned up a few times. The genes are TRBV4-2 and TRBJ1-5; D is undetermined. Trimming pared 4 bases from V and 6 bases from J, leaving 16 bases between. Germline CDR1 LGHNA, CDR2 YNFKEQ. CDR3 length: 15 amino acids. CDR3 bases: TGTGCCAGCAGCCCGTACCCTATGAACAGTCAGCCCCAGCATTTT. This codes for CASSPYPMNSQPQHF.

The chain joins TRBV14 to TRBJ2-7; tentative D call: TRBD1 (5 bases). The CDR3 extends over 15 amino acids. V dropped 4 bases and J dropped 6 bases, with 19 bases sitting between them. Germline V gene data show CDR1 as SGHDN and CDR2 as FVKESK. The CDR3 DNA reads as TGTGCCAGCAGCCGATCAGGGCCGCCCGCTCGCGAGCAGTACTTC. This gives the protein CASSRSGPPAREQYF.

This clonotype was detected only a few times. The V gene is TRBV6-2 or TRBV6-3, the J gene TRBJ2-7, with a weak D call TRBD2 (6 bases). Germline lookup yields CDR1 MNHEY and CDR2 SVGEGT. Deletions cut 4 bases from V and 0 bases from J, with 13 bases between. The CDR3 contains 15 residues. This CDR3 reads CASSSGNGGSYEQYF. The CDR3 nucleotides are TGTGCCAGCAGTTCCGGAAACGGGGGCTCCTACGAGCAGTACTTC.

This clonotype was detected many times. CDR3 loop: CSVAGTGREQYF. The CDR3 bases are TGCAGCGTAGCCGGGACAGGGCGGGAGCAGTACTTC. The V gene is TRBV29-1, the J gene TRBJ2-7; the match to TRBD1 covers 9 bases. Germline V gives CDR1 SQVTM, CDR2 ANQGSEA. This CDR3 has 12 amino acids. Trimming at V came to 6 bases and at J to 7 bases, leaving 7 bases not matched to a gene.

This clonotype appeared a few times. Mismatch with germline at one junction end may stem from a read error. The chain employs TRBV7-3 and TRBJ1-1; D remains ambiguous. Germline values: CDR1 SGHTA, CDR2 FQGTGA. The length of the CDR3 is 13 residues. The DNA of the CDR3 is TGTGCCAGCAGCATAACAGTACGGAGTGAAGCTTTCTTT. It specifies CASSITVRSEAFF.

The chain couples TRBV6-1 to TRBJ1-5; no reliable D call. Germline values: CDR1 MNHNS, CDR2 SASEGT. The CDR3 is 14 residues long. V was shortened by 4 bases and J by 3 bases, with 10 bases between the two germline ends. The CDR3 reads CASSGQSINQPQHF. For the CDR3, the DNA is TGTGCCAGCAGTGGCCAGTCCATCAATCAGCCCCAGCATTTT.

This clonotype showed up just a few times. The genes are TRBV5-6 and TRBJ2-5; 8 nucleotides agree with TRBD1. This CDR3 comprises 14 residues. Trimming cost V 4 bases and J 3 bases; bases outside gene matches: 5. CDR1 is SGHDT, CDR2 YYEEEE, per germline. Written as DNA, the CDR3 is TGTGCCAGCAGCCTACTGACAGGGGAAGAGACCCAGTACTTC. Amino acids: CASSLLTGEETQYF.

The gene calls are TRBV9 and TRBJ2-5; D possibly uses TRBD1 or TRBD2 (5 bases each). Germline V lookup: CDR1 SGDLS, CDR2 YYNGEE. Between the trimmed V and J ends, which lost 3 bases and 4 bases, there was a span of 19 bases. The CDR3 is 16 residues long. The CDR3 region is CASSARVGLALETQYF. As DNA, the CDR3 is TGTGCCAGCAGCGCCCGGGTGGGGCTAGCTCTAGAGACCCAGTACTTC.

The chain combines TRBV7-6 with TRBJ2-1; D may be TRBD2 (5 bases). The germline V and J ends were trimmed by 8 bases and 8 bases, with 13 bases remaining between them. The CDR3 extends over 12 amino acids. In germline, CDR1 is SGHVS, CDR2 FNYEAQ. The CDR3 protein is CASGGTVHEQFF. CDR3 coding DNA: TGTGCCAGCGGAGGAACGGTCCATGAGCAGTTCTTC.

This clonotype occurred a few times. The CDR3 region is CSVKTRQSYEQYF. The CDR3 DNA follows: TGCAGCGTCAAGACTAGACAATCCTACGAGCAGTACTTC. The V and J genes are TRBV29-1 and TRBJ2-7, with D possibly matching TRBD2 (6 bases). CDR1 and CDR2 (germline): SQVTM, ANQGSEA. V was clipped by 6 bases and J by 1 base, with 13 bases between them. The CDR3 contains 13 residues.

This clonotype was seen at least ten times. The V gene is TRBV3-1, the J gene TRBJ1-5; D ambiguous. This CDR3 has 17 residues. Trimming shortened V by 0 bases and J by 0 bases, and 12 bases separated the two germline ends. Germline values: CDR1 LGHDT, CDR2 YNNKEL (reference sequence). CDR3 coding DNA: TGTGCCAGCAGCCAAGATCGAGAAGGCTATAGCAATCAGCCCCAGCATTTT. It codes for CASSQDREGYSNQPQHF.

This clonotype showed up just a few times. This chain connects TRBV7-8 to TRBJ2-7, with 13 bases fitting TRBD2. CDR1 is SGHVS and CDR2 is FQNEAQ in the germline V gene. V was pared by 5 bases and J by 2 bases, with 18 bases of the junction left unmatched. The CDR3 totals 20 residues. CDR3 loop: CASSLTRRLAGGSGPYEQYF. The DNA of the CDR3 is TGTGCCAGCAGCCTGACGAGGCGACTAGCGGGAGGAAGCGGGCCCTACGAGCAGTACTTC.

The V gene is TRBV5-1, the J gene TRBJ1-1; weak D call: TRBD1 (6 bases). This CDR3 comprises 16 residues. V shed 4 bases and J shed 1 base, with 17 bases lying between them. CDR1 is SGHRS, CDR2 YFSETQ, per germline. CDR3 region: CASSTGGGVRNTEAFF. The DNA of the CDR3 is TGCGCCAGCAGCACGGGGGGGGGCGTAAGGAACACTGAAGCTTTCTTT.